What follows describes a single TCR beta chain. Its target is unknown. The V gene's germline CDR1 is SGDLS and CDR2 YYNGEE. The CDR3 runs to 16 residues. The junction had 6 bases not matched to a gene; V was cut back by 4 bases and J by 3 bases. This specimen belongs to a study of OX40 agonist ivuxolimab in advanced cancers. Overall study context: With a range of roughly 23 to 90, age averaged 60 years, and around 80% were male.

Produced via immunoSEQ multiplex PCR; TCRdb's table is partial and in-frame only. The table includes tens of thousands of clones, 60% to 85% detected once. Points from the study as a whole: Relative to CD4+ cells, CD8+ T cells on average had more expanded clones.

The origin of this receptor is an adult with an advanced solid tumor such as melanoma, head and neck, liver or kidney cancer. This rearrangement joins TRBV9 to TRBJ2-3; TRBD2 matches at 12 bases. The sequenced sample was CD4+ or CD8+ T cells sorted from blood, obtained in a trial of the OX40 agonist ivuxolimab. For the CDR3, the DNA is TGTGCCAGCAGCTACTCTAGCGGGAGGGAGACAGATACGCAGTATTTT. Protein sequence: CASSYSSGRETDTQYF.